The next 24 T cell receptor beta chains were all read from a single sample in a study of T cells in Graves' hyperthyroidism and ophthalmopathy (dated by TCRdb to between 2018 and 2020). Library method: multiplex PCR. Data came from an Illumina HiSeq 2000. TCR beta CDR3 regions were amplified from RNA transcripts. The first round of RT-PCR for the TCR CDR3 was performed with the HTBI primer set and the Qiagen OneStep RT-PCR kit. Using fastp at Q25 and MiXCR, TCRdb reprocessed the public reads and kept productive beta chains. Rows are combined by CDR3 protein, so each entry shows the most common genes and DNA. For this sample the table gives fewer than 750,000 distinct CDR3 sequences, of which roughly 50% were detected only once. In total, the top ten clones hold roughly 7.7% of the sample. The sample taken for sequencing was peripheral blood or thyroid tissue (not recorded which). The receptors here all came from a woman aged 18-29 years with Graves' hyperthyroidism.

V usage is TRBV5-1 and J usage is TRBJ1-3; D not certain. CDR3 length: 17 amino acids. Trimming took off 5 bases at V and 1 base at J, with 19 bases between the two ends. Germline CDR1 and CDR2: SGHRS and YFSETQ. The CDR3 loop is CASSWAPDPNSGNTIYF. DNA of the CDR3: TGCGCCAGCAGTTGGGCCCCGGATCCGAATTCTGGAAACACCATATATTTT.

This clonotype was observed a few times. The CDR3 DNA is TGTGCCAGCAGTTTAGAGGTAGGGACACCCGAGCAGTACTTC. Translating it yields CASSLEVGTPEQYF. The genes are TRBV27 and TRBJ2-7; tentatively, D is TRBD1 (6 bases). Looked up from germline, CDR1 is MNHEY and CDR2 is SMNVEV (reference sequence). The CDR3 covers 14 residues. Between the trimmed V and J ends, which lost 2 bases and 6 bases, there was a span of 14 bases.

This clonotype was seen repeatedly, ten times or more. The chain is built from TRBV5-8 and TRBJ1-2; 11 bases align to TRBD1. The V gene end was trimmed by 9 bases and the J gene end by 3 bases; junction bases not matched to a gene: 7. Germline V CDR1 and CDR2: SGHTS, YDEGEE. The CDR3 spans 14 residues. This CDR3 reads CATHRGQGDYGYTF. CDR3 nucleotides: TGTGCCACCCACCGGGGACAGGGGGACTATGGCTACACCTTC.

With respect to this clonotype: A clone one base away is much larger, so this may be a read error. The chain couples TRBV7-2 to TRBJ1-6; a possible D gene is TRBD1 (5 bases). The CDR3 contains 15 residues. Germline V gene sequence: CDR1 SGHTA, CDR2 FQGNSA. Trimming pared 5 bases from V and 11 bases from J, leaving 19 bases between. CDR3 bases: TGTGCCAGCAGCGCTACCGGGACCGCTGTTACACCCCTCCACTTT. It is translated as CASSATGTAVTPLHF.

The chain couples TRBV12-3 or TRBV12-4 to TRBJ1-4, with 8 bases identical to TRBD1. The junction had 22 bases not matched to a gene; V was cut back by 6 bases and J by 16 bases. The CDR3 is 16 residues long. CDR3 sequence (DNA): TGTGCCAGCAGCCACGTTCGTGGGACAGGCGGGGAAAAGCCGTTTTTT. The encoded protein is CASSHVRGTGGEKPFF.

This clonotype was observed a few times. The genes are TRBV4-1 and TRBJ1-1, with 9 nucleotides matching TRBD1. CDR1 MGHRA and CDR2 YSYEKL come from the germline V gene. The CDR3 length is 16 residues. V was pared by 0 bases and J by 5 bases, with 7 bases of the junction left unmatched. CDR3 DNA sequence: TGCGCCAGCAGCCAAGATCTTGACAGGGGGAGGACTGAAGCTTTCTTT. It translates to CASSQDLDRGRTEAFF.

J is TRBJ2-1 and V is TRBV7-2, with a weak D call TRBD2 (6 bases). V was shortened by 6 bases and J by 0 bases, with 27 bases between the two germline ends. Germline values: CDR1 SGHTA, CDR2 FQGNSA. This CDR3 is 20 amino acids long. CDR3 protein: CASRAGPGQAAKSSYNEQFF. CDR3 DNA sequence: TGTGCCAGCAGGGCGGGACCGGGGCAAGCAGCTAAGAGCTCCTACAATGAGCAGTTCTTC.

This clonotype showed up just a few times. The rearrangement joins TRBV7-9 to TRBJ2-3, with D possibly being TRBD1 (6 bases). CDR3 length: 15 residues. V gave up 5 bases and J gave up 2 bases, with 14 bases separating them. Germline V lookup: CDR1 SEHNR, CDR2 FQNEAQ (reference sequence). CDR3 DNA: TGTGCCAGCAGCCTCTCCAGGGGTAACACAGATACGCAGTATTTT. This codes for CASSLSRGNTDTQYF.

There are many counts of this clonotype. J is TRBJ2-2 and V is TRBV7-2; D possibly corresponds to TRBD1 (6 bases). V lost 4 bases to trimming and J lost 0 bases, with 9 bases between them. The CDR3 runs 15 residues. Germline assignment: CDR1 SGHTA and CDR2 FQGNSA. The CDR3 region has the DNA TGTGCCAGCAGCTCCGGGACAACGAACACCGGGGAGCTGTTTTTT. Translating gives CASSSGTTNTGELFF. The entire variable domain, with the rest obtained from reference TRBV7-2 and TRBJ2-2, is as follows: GAGVSQSPSNKVTEKGKDVELRCDPISGHTALYWYRQSLGQGLEFLIYFQGNSAPDKSGLPSDRFSAERTGGSVSTLTIQRTQQEDSAVYLCASSSGTTNTGELFFGEGSRLTVL.

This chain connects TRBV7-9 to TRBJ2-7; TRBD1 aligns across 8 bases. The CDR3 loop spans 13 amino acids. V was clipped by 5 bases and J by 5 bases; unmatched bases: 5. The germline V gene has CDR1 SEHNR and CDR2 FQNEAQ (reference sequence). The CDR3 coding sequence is TGTGCCAGCAGCGCGGACAGGGACCACGAGCAGTACTTC. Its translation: CASSADRDHEQYF.

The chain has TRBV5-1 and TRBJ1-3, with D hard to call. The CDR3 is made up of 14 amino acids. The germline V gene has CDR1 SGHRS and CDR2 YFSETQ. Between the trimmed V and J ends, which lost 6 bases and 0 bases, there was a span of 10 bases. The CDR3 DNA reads TGCGCCAGCATGACGGGAGACTCTGGAAACACCATATATTTT. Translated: CASMTGDSGNTIYF.

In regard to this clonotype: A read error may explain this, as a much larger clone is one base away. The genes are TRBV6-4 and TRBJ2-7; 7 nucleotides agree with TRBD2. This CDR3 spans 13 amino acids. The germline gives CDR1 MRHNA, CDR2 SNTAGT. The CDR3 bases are TGTGCCAGCTCCGGACTAGAGGACTACGAGCAGTGCTTC. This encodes CASSGLEDYEQCF.

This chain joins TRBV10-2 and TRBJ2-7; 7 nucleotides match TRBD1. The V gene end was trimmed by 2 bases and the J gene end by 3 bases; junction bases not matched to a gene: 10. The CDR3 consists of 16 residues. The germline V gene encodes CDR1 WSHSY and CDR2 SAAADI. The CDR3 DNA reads TGCGCCAGCAGTGAGGCGATCCGGGACAGCCTCTACGAGCAGTACTTC. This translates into CASSEAIRDSLYEQYF.

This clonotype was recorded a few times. CDR3 nucleotide sequence: TGTGCCAGCAGCTTAGGGACTCCTACGGCGCAGTATTTT. Translating gives CASSLGTPTAQYF. The V call is TRBV7-9, the J call TRBJ2-3, with D possibly TRBD2 on 5 matching bases. V gave up 1 base and J gave up 10 bases, with 12 bases separating them. Germline loops: CDR1 SEHNR, CDR2 FQNEAQ (reference sequence). The CDR3 loop spans 13 amino acids. Combining the CDR3 with reference TRBV7-9 and TRBJ2-3 gives the whole variable domain DTGVSQNPRHKITKRGQNVTFRCDPISEHNRLYWYRQTLGQGPEFLTYFQNEAQLEKSRLLSDRFSAERPKGSFSTLEIQRTEQGDSAMYLCASSLGTPTAQYFGPGTRLTVL.

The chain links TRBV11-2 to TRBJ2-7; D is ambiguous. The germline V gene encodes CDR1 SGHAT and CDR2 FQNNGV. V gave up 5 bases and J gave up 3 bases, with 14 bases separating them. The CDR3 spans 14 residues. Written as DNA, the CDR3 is TGTGCCAGCAGCCTACTCTCCCCTAGCTACGAGCAGTACTTC. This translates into CASSLLSPSYEQYF.

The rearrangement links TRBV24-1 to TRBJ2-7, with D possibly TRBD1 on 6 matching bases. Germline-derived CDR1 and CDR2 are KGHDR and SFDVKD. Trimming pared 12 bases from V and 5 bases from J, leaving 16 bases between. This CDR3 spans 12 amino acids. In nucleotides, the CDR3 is TGTGCCTCCTCCCGTCGACAGGACGAGCAGTACTTC. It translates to CASSRRQDEQYF.

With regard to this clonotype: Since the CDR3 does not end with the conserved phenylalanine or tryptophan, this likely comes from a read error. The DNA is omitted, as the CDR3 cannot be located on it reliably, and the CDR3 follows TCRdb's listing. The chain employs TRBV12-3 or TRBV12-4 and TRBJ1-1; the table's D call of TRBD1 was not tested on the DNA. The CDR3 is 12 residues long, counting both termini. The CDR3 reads CASSSNPLTGFL.

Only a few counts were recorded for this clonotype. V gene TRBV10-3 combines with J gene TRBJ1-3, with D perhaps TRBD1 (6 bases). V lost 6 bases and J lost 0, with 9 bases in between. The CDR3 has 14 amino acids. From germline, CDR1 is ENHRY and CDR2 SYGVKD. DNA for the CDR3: TGTGCCATCAGGGGGGACATCTCTGGAAACACCATATATTTT. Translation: CAIRGDISGNTIYF.

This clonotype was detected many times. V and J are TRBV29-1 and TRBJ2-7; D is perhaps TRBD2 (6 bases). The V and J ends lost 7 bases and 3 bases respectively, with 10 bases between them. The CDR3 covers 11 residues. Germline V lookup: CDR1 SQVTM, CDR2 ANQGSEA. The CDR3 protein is CSAAEGYEQYF. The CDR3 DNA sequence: TGCAGCGCCGCGGAGGGCTACGAGCAGTACTTC.

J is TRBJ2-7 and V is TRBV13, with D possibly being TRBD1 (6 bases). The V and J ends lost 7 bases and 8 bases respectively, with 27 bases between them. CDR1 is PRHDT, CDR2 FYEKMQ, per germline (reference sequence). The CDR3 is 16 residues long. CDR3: CASTGAGGGNQPQQYF. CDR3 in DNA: TGTGCCAGCACAGGGGCAGGCGGTGGCAATCAGCCCCAGCAGTACTTC.

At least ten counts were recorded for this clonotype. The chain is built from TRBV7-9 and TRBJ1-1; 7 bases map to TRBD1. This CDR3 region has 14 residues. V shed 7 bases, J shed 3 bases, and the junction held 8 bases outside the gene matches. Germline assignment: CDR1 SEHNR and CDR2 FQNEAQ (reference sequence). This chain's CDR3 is CASITSDRDTEAFF. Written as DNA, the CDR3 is TGTGCCAGCATCACGAGTGACAGGGACACTGAAGCTTTCTTT.

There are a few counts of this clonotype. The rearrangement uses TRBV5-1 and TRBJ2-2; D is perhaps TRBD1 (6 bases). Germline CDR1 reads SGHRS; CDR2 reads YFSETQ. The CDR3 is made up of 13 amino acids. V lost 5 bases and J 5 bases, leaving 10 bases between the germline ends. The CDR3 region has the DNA TGCGCCAGCAGATTCCAGGGGACCGGGGAGCTGTTTTTT. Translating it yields CASRFQGTGELFF.

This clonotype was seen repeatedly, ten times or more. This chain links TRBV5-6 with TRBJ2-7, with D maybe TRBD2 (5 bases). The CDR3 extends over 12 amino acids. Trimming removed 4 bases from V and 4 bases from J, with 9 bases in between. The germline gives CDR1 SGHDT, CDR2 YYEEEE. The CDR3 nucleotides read TGTGCCAGCAGCGAGCGGACTTACGAGCAGTACTTC. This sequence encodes CASSERTYEQYF.

Written as DNA, the CDR3 is TGCAGTGCTAGGGGGTCGGACAGGGGCTACGAGCAGTACTTC. As protein: CSARGSDRGYEQYF. The J gene is TRBJ2-7, the V gene TRBV20-1; 9 bases are a match to TRBD1. The V segment lost 3 bases and the J segment 3 bases; nucleotides outside the gene matches: 6. The germline CDR1 and CDR2 sequences are DFQATT and SNEGSKA (reference sequence). The CDR3 contains 14 residues.